Sequencing of this TCR beta chain was carried out in a study of blood T cells in healthy people across ages. The wider study: About one barcoded beta molecule was captured per two T cells (by template switching).

Primed by a sample-barcoded 5' primer and a J-beta primer mix, a second PCR proceeded for about 7 to 12 cycles. The template-switch adaptor was a 5' adaptor with 12 random nucleotides. It tagged each cDNA molecule. From the 5' RACE reads, TCRdb called clonotypes with MiXCR, one entry per CDR3 protein. The sample has fewer than 2,000,000 distinct CDR3 sequences; around 36% are singletons. This CDR3 is 15 amino acids long. V was clipped by 4 bases and J by 3 bases, with 15 bases between them. Germline V gene sequence: CDR1 SGDLS, CDR2 YYNGEE. Each individual donor underwent a draw of ten milliliters of peripheral blood. This clonotype was detected a few times.

The chain combines TRBV9 with TRBJ2-3; a weak D match, TRBD2 (7 bases). This TCR came from a woman aged 25 to 39 in good health. The sequenced sample consisted of blood. The CDR3 sequence: CASSFGGPGTDTQYF. The CDR3 DNA reads TGTGCCAGCAGCTTCGGGGGGCCGGGAACAGATACGCAGTATTTT.